This T cell receptor beta chain is drawn from a study of blood T cell repertoires in COVID-19. Across the whole study: Samples representing acute and convalescent COVID-19 were sourced from the United States, Italy and Spain. PBMCs, B-cell-depleted T cells, or T cells provided the cDNA or gDNA that made up the material.

Original methodology: The assay estimated nucleated cells by amplifying reference gene primers. Clones were sequenced by immunoSEQ multiplex PCR, and TCRdb holds only the in-frame ones, with some missing. For V, J and clone size, that table is used; D and trimming come from the DNA. Of 300,000 or so clones in the sample, roughly 84% were seen once. This clone was counted a single time. The germline V and J ends were trimmed by 6 bases and 4 bases, with 12 bases remaining between them. Germline V gene sequence: CDR1 MNHEY, CDR2 SVGAGI. The CDR3 spans 14 residues. Sample: peripheral blood. The TCR originated in a man in his fifties with active or convalescent COVID-19. The chain has TRBV6-5 and TRBJ2-2, with D tentatively TRBD1 (5 bases). CDR3 nucleotide sequence: TGTGCCAGCAGCCCAGGGTCGGGCACCGGGGAGCTGTTTTTT. It is translated as CASSPGSGTGELFF.